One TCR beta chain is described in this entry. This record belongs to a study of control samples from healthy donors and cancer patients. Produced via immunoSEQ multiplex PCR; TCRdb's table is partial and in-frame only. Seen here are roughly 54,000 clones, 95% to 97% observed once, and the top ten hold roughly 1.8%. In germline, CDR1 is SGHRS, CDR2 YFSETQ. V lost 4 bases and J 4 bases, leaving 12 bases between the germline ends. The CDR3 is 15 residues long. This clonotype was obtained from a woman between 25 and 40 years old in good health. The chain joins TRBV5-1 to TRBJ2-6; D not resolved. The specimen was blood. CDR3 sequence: CASSAGSGGANVLTF. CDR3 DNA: TGCGCCAGCAGCGCCGGGTCTGGGGGGGCCAACGTCCTGACTTTC. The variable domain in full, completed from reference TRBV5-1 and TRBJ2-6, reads KAGVTQTPRYLIKTRGQQVTLSCSPISGHRSVSWYQQTPGQGLQFLFEYFSETQRNKGNFPGRFSGRQFSNSRSEMNVSTLELGDSALYLCASSAGSGGANVLTFGAGSRLTVL.